This TCR beta chain stems from a study of OX40 agonist ivuxolimab in advanced cancers. Study details: Those enrolled were about 80% male, with a mean age of roughly 62 years and ages from about 20 to 85. Of the participants, more than 35% had some prior anti-PD-1, anti-PD-L1 or anti-CTLA-4 therapy, which was allowed. Study-wide results and caveats: Compared with CD4+, CD8+ T cells on average had more expanded clones. The authors also found low normalized T-cell clonal expansion in some nonresponders.

Of note for this clone: Its cognate antigen is unknown.

The table came from immunoSEQ multiplex PCR; TCRdb's copy has only in-frame clones and leaves some out. The table shows tens of thousands of clones, with roughly 84% occurring only once. Specimen: CD4+ or CD8+ T cells sorted from blood, collected in a trial of the OX40 agonist ivuxolimab. The sequence was collected from an adult with an advanced solid tumor such as melanoma, head and neck, liver or kidney cancer.

CDR3 in amino acids: CASGAGESYNEQFF. In DNA form, the CDR3 reads TGTGCCAGCGGAGCGGGGGAGTCCTACAATGAGCAGTTCTTC. The chain joins TRBV2 to TRBJ2-1; TRBD2 matches 8 bases. The length of the CDR3 is 14 residues. After removal of 8 bases from V and 1 base from J, the junction contained 4 bases not matched to a gene. CDR1 is SNHLY and CDR2 is FYNNEI in the germline V gene.